The rows below give T cell receptor beta chains drawn from one sample of a study of response to subunit inactivated influenza vaccine. TCRdb ran MiXCR on the RT-PCR reads and lists one entry per CDR3 protein. Here the sample spans roughly 650,000 distinct CDR3 sequences, 15% to 19% being singletons. The sequencing here drew on PBMCs from blood, taken 11 to 12 days after vaccination. These receptors were collected from a man in his forties or fifties who received an inactivated influenza vaccine. Both conserved end residues are part of each CDR3. The D gene is left open where the match is weak. Not all rows give a size; the values are once, few, many and, for expanded clones, a class.

TRBJ1-1	TRBV11-2	NA	NA	CASSLGVETEAFF	TGTGCCAGCAGCTTAGGGGTCGAGACTGAAGCTTTCTTT
TRBJ2-1	TRBV18	NA	TRBD1	CASSPRTGEGNEQFF	TGTGCCAGCTCACCAAGGACAGGGGAGGGCAATGAGCAGTTCTTC
TRBJ2-2	TRBV3-1	many	TRBD2	CASSQSSGSRPGELFF	TGTGCCAGCAGCCAGTCAAGCGGGAGTAGGCCCGGGGAGCTGTTTTTT
TRBJ2-3	TRBV18	NA	NA	CASSITSTDTQYF	TGTGCCAGCTCAATCACTAGCACAGATACGCAGTATTTT
TRBJ2-5	TRBV30	few	TRBD2	CAWSVPAGVKTQYF	TGTGCCTGGAGTGTACCAGCGGGGGTTAAGACCCAGTACTTC
TRBJ2-2	TRBV3-1	NA	NA	CASSPLRRPRGNTGELFF	TGTGCCAGCAGCCCCTTAAGACGCCCCCGGGGGAACACCGGGGAGCTGTTTTTT
TRBJ2-7	TRBV12-3/TRBV12-4	many	TRBD1	CASSRRTGDYEQYF	TGTGCCAGCAGCCGGAGAACAGGGGACTACGAGCAGTACTTC
TRBJ2-5	TRBV5-5	few	NA	CASSLEATTVGETQYF	TGTGCCAGCAGCTTGGAGGCGACCACCGTCGGAGAGACCCAGTACTTC
TRBJ2-6	TRBV20-1	few	NA	CSARDGLRTSRSGANVLTF	TGCAGTGCTAGAGATGGGTTAAGGACAAGCCGCTCTGGGGCCAACGTCCTGACTTTC
TRBJ2-2	TRBV5-1	NA	TRBD1	CASRPIGQDTGELFF	TGCGCCAGCAGACCCATCGGACAGGACACCGGGGAGCTGTTTTTT
TRBJ2-5	TRBV11-2	few	NA	CASSLGGGHGETQYF	TGTGCCAGCAGCTTAGGCGGGGGACACGGGGAGACCCAGTACTTC
TRBJ2-4	TRBV5-6	few	NA	CASSYRQDGAKNIQYF	TGTGCCAGCAGTTACCGACAGGACGGGGCCAAAAACATTCAGTACTTC
TRBJ2-2	TRBV24-1	few	NA	CATSGNLNTGELFF	TGTGCCACCAGTGGAAACTTGAACACCGGGGAGCTGTTTTTT
TRBJ1-5	TRBV5-1	NA	NA	CASSLAGDNQPQHF	TGCGCCAGCAGCTTGGCCGGGGACAATCAGCCCCAGCATTTT
TRBJ2-1	TRBV15	few	TRBD1	CATSQTGTGVYNEQFF	TGTGCCACCAGCCAAACCGGGACAGGGGTCTACAATGAGCAGTTCTTC
TRBJ1-1	TRBV7-2	few	TRBD1	CASSLAGTGVNTEAFF	TGTGCCAGCAGCTTAGCTGGGACAGGGGTGAACACTGAAGCTTTCTTT
TRBJ1-2	TRBV6-2/TRBV6-3	NA	NA	CASNVPGLQGYGYTF	TGTGCCAGCAATGTACCGGGACTACAAGGCTATGGCTACACCTTC
TRBJ2-3	TRBV7-9	NA	NA	CASSFWPVGSATDTQYF	TGTGCCAGCAGCTTTTGGCCAGTGGGTAGCGCCACAGATACGCAGTATTTT
TRBJ2-7	TRBV19	NA	TRBD1	CASSTGQGLYEQYF	TGTGCCAGTAGTACGGGACAGGGGTTGTACGAGCAGTACTTC
TRBJ2-1	TRBV5-1	NA	NA	CASSLVGQTNEQFF	TGCGCCAGCAGCTTGGTAGGGCAGACCAATGAGCAGTTCTTC
TRBJ2-2	TRBV7-2	many	TRBD1	CASSFLRTGGKSRTGELFF	TGTGCCAGCAGCTTTCTAAGGACAGGGGGCAAATCGAGGACCGGGGAGCTGTTTTTT
TRBJ2-7	TRBV15	NA	NA	CATSLTGPYEQYF	TGTGCCACCAGCCTGACAGGACCCTACGAGCAGTACTTC
TRBJ2-1	TRBV7-9	NA	TRBD2	CASSNERESGYEQFF	TGTGCCAGCAGCAATGAGCGGGAAAGTGGCTATGAGCAGTTCTTC
TRBJ2-4	TRBV11-2	few	NA	CASSLRTVAKNIQYF	TGTGCCAGCAGCCTCCGAACAGTAGCCAAAAACATTCAGTACTTC
TRBJ2-7	TRBV7-2	NA	TRBD1	CASSWDRGPFEQYF	TGTGCCAGCAGCTGGGACAGGGGGCCCTTCGAGCAGTACTTC
TRBJ2-7	TRBV7-2	NA	NA	CASSLSARGLPYEQYF	TGTGCCAGCAGCTTATCAGCAAGGGGTTTACCCTACGAGCAGTACTTC
TRBJ2-2	TRBV3-1	NA	NA	CASSQVVGVGELFF	TGTGCCAGCAGCCAAGTGGTAGGGGTCGGGGAGCTGTTTTTT
TRBJ2-5	TRBV29-1	NA	NA	CSVENGGTQYF	TGCAGCGTTGAGAACGGGGGGACCCAGTACTTC
TRBJ2-3	TRBV2	NA	TRBD2	CASRGTSGSPQYF	TGTGCCAGCAGGGGGACTAGCGGGAGTCCGCAGTATTTT
TRBJ2-3	TRBV6-2/TRBV6-3	few	TRBD2	CASRKLAGGFTDTQYF	TGTGCCAGCAGAAAACTAGCGGGGGGCTTTACAGATACGCAGTATTTT
TRBJ2-5	TRBV12-3/TRBV12-4	few	TRBD1	CASSVGTGSLETQYF	TGTGCCAGCAGTGTCGGGACAGGGTCCCTAGAGACCCAGTACTTC
TRBJ2-7	TRBV5-1	NA	TRBD2	CASSLSSGRLNEQYF	TGCGCCAGCAGCTTGTCTAGCGGGAGACTGAACGAGCAGTACTTC
TRBJ1-3	TRBV9	few	NA	CASSPHQGAAGNTIYF	TGTGCCAGCAGCCCCCATCAAGGGGCGGCTGGAAACACCATATATTTT
TRBJ2-7	TRBV24-1	NA	NA	CATSDLLNGEQYF	TGTGCCACCAGTGATTTGTTGAACGGTGAGCAGTACTTC
TRBJ1-6	TRBV5-6	few	NA	CASSLSRGIGSPLHF	TGTGCCAGCAGCCTATCGCGGGGAATCGGTTCACCCCTCCACTTT
TRBJ2-1	TRBV5-5	NA	TRBD2	CASSADSGSFEQFF	TGTGCCAGCAGCGCGGATAGCGGGAGTTTCGAGCAGTTCTTC
TRBJ1-1	TRBV10-3	few	NA	CAITRGAEAFF	TGTGCCATCACCCGGGGAGCTGAAGCTTTCTTT
TRBJ2-5	TRBV4-2	NA	NA	CASSQDTSSRETQYF	TGTGCCAGCAGCCAAGATACCAGTTCTAGAGAGACCCAGTACTTC
TRBJ1-5	TRBV28	NA	NA	CASSLGKGGFNQPQHF	TGTGCCAGCAGTTTGGGAAAGGGGGGGTTTAATCAGCCCCAGCATTTT
TRBJ1-1	TRBV4-3	many	NA	CASSQIMGPRATEAFF	TGCGCCAGCAGCCAGATCATGGGCCCTCGGGCCACTGAAGCTTTCTTT
TRBJ1-1	TRBV4-1	NA	NA	CASSHLLGWDTEAFF	TGCGCCAGCAGCCATCTCTTAGGTTGGGACACTGAAGCTTTCTTT
TRBJ2-1	TRBV20-1	few	NA	CSARRTSHEQFF	TGCAGTGCTAGAAGAACTAGTCATGAGCAGTTCTTC
TRBJ2-1	TRBV7-9	NA	TRBD2	CASNIPTSVDPNEQFF	TGTGCCAGCAACATACCGACTAGCGTCGACCCTAATGAGCAGTTCTTC
TRBJ2-3	TRBV18	few	NA	CASSQGAAGANTDTQYF	TGTGCCAGCTCACAGGGGGCAGCGGGGGCCAACACAGATACGCAGTATTTT
TRBJ1-4	TRBV5-1	NA	NA	CASNYGGTNEKLFF	TGCGCCAGCAACTACGGGGGGACTAATGAAAAACTGTTTTTT
TRBJ2-2	TRBV24-1	few	NA	CATGEENTGELFF	TGTGCCACCGGAGAGGAGAACACCGGGGAGCTGTTTTTT
TRBJ2-1	TRBV12-3/TRBV12-4	NA	TRBD1	CPSSLQGSSYNEQFF	TGTCCCAGCAGTTTACAGGGGAGCTCCTACAATGAGCAGTTCTTC
TRBJ1-1	TRBV3-1	few	NA	CASSPSGRLNTEAFF	TGTGCCAGCAGCCCATCGGGACGGTTGAACACTGAAGCTTTCTTT
TRBJ2-7	TRBV27	NA	TRBD2	CASSLTPTGLTYEQYF	TGTGCCAGCAGTTTGACCCCTACGGGACTAACATACGAGCAGTACTTC
TRBJ1-2	TRBV2	NA	TRBD1	CASRVYRTGEYGYTF	TGTGCCAGCAGGGTATATAGGACAGGGGAGTATGGCTACACCTTC
TRBJ2-3	TRBV5-1	NA	NA	CASSLSRRGPPPDTQYF	TGCGCCAGCAGCTTAAGTAGAAGAGGGCCACCCCCCGATACGCAGTATTTT
TRBJ2-1	TRBV10-3	few	NA	CAISEFSGSYNEQFF	TGTGCCATCAGTGAGTTTTCGGGTTCCTACAATGAGCAGTTCTTC
TRBJ1-4	TRBV4-3	few	NA	CASSLGQYHEKLFF	TGCGCCAGCAGCCTCGGTCAGTACCATGAAAAACTGTTTTTT
TRBJ1-4	TRBV6-5	once	NA	CASSLSKAGEKLFF	TGTGCCAGCAGTTTATCTAAGGCGGGAGAAAAACTGTTTTTT
TRBJ1-2	TRBV28	NA	NA	CASIDVNYGYTF	TGTGCCAGCATAGACGTAAACTATGGCTACACCTTC
TRBJ2-7	TRBV20-1	few	NA	CSAPKSGPSYEQYF	TGCAGTGCTCCTAAGAGCGGGCCCTCCTACGAGCAGTACTTC